This TCR beta chain derives from a study of Graves' ophthalmopathy and Graves' hyperthyroidism. Study observations and caveats: In blood, most expanded thyroid clonotypes above 0.001 frequency were also detected.

This clonotype occurred many times. Its matching antigen is unknown. Beta-chain TCR CDR3 regions were amplified from RNA transcripts. RT-PCR in the first round used HTBI primers; a second-round multiplex PCR followed. TCRdb used MiXCR to reprocess the multiplex PCR reads, holding one entry per CDR3 protein. The table lists 660,000 or so distinct CDR3 sequences, roughly 39% of them singletons. The length of the CDR3 is 15 residues. Germline CDR1 SGHTS, CDR2 YDEGEE. Trimming left V 4 bases short and J 5 bases short, with 18 bases between. Other autoimmune diseases, uncontrolled infections, pregnancy or lactation excluded patients from enrollment. The diagnosis combined clinical symptoms, thyroxine, TRAb, thyroid ultrasound and orbital computed tomography scans. Fresh peripheral blood, roughly 9.8 ml, was the PBMC source.

The rearrangement links TRBV5-8 to TRBJ2-5; a weak D match, TRBD1 (6 bases). Sequenced material: peripheral blood. This clonotype was obtained from an adult man with Graves' ophthalmopathy. The CDR3 nucleotides are TGTGCCAGCAGCCCCACAGGGATGGGTTCGGAGACCCAGTACTTC. Its translation: CASSPTGMGSETQYF.